The clone carrying this T cell receptor beta chain appeared many times. Antigen: not known. Time point specified: pre-sensitization, week 0. The treatment here: therapeutic diphenylcyclopropenone sensitization with weekly scalp DPC. The template was total RNA from unfractionated whole blood. CDR3 size: 12 residues. V lost 5 bases, J lost 5 bases, and 9 bases lay in between. In germline, CDR1 is MNHEY, CDR2 SVGAGI. The source of the sample is a study of human T cells and chemical hapten exposure. The study's findings and limits: While controls formed fewer of them, expanded TCRs formed significantly more large CDR3 similarity clusters.

TCRdb processed the RACE reads anew with MiXCR; each CDR3 protein has one entry. The data hold 35,000 or so distinct CDR3 sequences, with around a tenth observed a single time. Sequenced material: whole blood, taken in connection with sensitization to the hapten diphenylcyclopropenone (DPC). The J gene is TRBJ2-5, the V gene TRBV6-5; D remains ambiguous. This TCR was sampled from a man aged 45-65 years with alopecia areata. Some clones in this sample may be carry-over from other donors' samples. CDR3 sequence: CASSNGGETQYF. For the CDR3, the DNA is TGTGCCAGCAGTAACGGTGGGGAGACCCAGTACTTC.